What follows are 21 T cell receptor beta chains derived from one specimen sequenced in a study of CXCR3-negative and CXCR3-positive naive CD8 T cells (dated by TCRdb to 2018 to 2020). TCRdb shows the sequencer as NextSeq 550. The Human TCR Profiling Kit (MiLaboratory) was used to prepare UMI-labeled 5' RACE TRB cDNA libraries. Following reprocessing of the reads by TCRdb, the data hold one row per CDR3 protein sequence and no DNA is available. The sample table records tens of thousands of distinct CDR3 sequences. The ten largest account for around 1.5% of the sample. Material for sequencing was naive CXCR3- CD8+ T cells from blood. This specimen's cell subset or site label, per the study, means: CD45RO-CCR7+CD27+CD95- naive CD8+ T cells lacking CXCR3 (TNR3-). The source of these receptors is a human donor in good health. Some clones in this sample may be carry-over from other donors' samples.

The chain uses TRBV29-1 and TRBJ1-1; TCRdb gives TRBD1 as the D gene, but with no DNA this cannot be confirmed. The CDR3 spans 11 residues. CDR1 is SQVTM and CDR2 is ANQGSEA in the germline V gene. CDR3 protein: CSAQGNTEAFF. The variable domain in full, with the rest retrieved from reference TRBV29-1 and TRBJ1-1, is SAVISQKPSRDICQRGTSLTIQCQVDSQVTMMFWYRQQPGQSLTLIATANQGSEATYESGFVIDKFPISRPNLTFSTLTVSNMSPEDSSIYLCSAQGNTEAFFGQGTRLTVV.

CDR3 amino acids: CVSSLDAGFSEQYF. V usage is TRBV28 and J usage is TRBJ2-7; TCRdb proposes TRBD1, but this gene call is untestable without DNA. The CDR3 is 14 residues long. The germline V gene encodes CDR1 MDHEN and CDR2 SYDVKM.

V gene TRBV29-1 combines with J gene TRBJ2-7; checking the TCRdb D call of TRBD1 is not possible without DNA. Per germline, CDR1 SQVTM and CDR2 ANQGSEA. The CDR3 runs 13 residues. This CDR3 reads CSVEGDRANEQYF.

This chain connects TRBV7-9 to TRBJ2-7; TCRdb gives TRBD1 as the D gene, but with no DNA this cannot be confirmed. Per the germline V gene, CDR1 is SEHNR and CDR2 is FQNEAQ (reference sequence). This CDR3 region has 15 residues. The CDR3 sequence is CASSRQGLPNDEQYF. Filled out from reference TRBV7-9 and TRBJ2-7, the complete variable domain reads DTGVSQNPRHKITKRGQNVTFRCDPISEHNRLYWYRQTLGQGPEFLTYFQNEAQLEKSRLLSDRFSAERPKGSFSTLEIQRTEQGDSAMYLCASSRQGLPNDEQYFGPGTRLTVT.

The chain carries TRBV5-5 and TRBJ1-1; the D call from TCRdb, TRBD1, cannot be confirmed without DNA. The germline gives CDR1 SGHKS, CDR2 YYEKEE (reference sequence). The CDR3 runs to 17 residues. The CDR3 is CASSLGDGALMNTEAFF.

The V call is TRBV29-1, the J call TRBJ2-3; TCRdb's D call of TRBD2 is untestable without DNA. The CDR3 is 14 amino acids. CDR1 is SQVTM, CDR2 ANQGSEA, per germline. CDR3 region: CSVDPSGGRDTQYF.

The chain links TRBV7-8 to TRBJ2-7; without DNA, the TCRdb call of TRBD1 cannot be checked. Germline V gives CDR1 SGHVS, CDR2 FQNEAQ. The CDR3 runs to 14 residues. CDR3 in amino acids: CASSLARGGYEQYF.

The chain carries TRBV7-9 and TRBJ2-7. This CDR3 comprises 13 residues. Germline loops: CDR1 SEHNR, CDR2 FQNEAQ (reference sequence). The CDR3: CASSLARGYEQYF.

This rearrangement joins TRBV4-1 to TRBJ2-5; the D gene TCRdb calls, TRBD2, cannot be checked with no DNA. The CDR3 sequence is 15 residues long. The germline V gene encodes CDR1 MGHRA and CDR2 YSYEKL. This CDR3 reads CASSEKRGYQETQYF.

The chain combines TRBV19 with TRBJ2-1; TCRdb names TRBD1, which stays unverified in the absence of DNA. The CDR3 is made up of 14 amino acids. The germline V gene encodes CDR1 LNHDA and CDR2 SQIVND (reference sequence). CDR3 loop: CASRGNSGQGEKFF.

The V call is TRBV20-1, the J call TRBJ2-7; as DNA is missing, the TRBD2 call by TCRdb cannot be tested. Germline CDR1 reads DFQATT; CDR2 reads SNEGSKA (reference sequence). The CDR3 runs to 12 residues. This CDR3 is CSARAAAYEQYF.

The chain's CDR3 is CASSLSRGGADEQFF. The chain recombines TRBV4-3 with TRBJ2-1; without DNA, the TCRdb call of TRBD2 cannot be checked. This CDR3 contains 15 residues. Germline V gives CDR1 LGHNA, CDR2 YSLEER.

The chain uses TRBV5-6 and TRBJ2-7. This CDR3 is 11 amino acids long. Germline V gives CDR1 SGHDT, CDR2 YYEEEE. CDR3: CASSSGQTQYF.

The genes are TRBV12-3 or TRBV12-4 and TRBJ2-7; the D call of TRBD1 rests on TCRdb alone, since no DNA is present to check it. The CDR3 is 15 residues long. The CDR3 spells CASSVGTGNLYEQYF.

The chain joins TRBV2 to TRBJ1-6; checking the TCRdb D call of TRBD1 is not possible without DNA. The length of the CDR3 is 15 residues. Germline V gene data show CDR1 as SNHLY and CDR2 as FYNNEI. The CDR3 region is CASSEGQGYNSPLHF.

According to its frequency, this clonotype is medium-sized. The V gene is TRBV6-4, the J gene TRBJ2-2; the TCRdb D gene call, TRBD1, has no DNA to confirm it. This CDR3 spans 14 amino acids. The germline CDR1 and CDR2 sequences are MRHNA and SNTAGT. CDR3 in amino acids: CASSDSTGAGELFF.

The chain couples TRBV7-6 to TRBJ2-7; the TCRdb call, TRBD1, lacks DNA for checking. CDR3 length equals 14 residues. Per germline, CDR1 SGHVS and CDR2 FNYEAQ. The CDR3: CASSFDRDYYEQYF.

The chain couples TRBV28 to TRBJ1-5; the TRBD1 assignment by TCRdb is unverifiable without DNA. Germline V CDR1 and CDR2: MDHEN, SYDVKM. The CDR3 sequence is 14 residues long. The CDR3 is CASTFTQGDQPQHF.

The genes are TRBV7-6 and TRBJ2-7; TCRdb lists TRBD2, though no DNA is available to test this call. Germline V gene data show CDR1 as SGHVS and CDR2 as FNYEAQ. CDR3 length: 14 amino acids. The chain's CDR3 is CASSLAGGGDEQYF.

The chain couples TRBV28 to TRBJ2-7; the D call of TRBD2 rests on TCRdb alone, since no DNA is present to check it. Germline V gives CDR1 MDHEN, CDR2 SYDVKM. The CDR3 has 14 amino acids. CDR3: CASSLRDRLWEQYF.

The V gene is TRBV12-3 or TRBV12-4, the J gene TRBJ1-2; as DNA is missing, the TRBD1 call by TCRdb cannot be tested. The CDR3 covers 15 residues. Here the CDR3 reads CASSLDRIYDYGYTF.